Below, 13 T cell receptor beta chains from the same sample are listed, as sequenced in a study of read filtering for tumor transcriptome and immune sequencing (TCRdb year 2020). Sequencing was carried out with an Illumina HiSeq 4000. Starting from 400 ng RNA, TCR libraries were constructed with the Immunoverse kit using molecular barcoded adaptors that cover the alpha/delta and beta/gamma chains. TCRdb trimmed the raw reads at Q25, called clones with MiXCR and kept productive beta chains. Identical CDR3 protein sequences are pooled into one entry, listed with their most common genes and DNA. This sample lists 40,000 to 55,000 distinct CDR3 sequences; roughly 20% were detected once. The ten most abundant clones make up just over 15% of the sample. Sequencing was carried out using a population of CD138-negative cells sorted from bone marrow. The sample's cell subset or site label, decoded: bone marrow mononuclear cells depleted of CD138+ plasma/myeloma cells by negative magnetic selection. Receptors were obtained from a donor older than 35 with multiple myeloma.

This clonotype occurred many times. This rearrangement joins TRBV6-2 or TRBV6-3 to TRBJ1-1; TRBD1 is a possible D gene (5 bases). Germline lookup yields CDR1 MNHEY and CDR2 SVGEGT. Trimming cost V 6 bases and J 0 bases, with 11 bases left between them. The CDR3 has 14 residues. The CDR3 DNA sequence: TGTGCCAGCAGCACAGACAGCTTGAACACTGAAGCTTTCTTT. This codes for CASSTDSLNTEAFF.

This clonotype was observed many times. V is TRBV2 and J is TRBJ2-5; the match to TRBD2 covers 10 bases. In germline, CDR1 is SNHLY, CDR2 FYNNEI. This CDR3 contains 19 residues. Germline trimming cut 5 bases from V and 2 bases from J; bases unmatched to any gene: 17. DNA for the CDR3: TGTGCCAGCAGTCGAAACCCTCTGACTAGCGGGCTTACTCAAGAGACCCAGTACTTC. Translated: CASSRNPLTSGLTQETQYF. The full variable domain, in which reference TRBV2 and TRBJ2-5 provide the parts outside the CDR3, is EPEVTQTPSHQVTQMGQEVILRCVPISNHLYFYWYRQILGQKVEFLVSFYNNEISEKSEIFDDQFSVERPDGSNFTLKIRSTKLEDSAMYFCASSRNPLTSGLTQETQYFGPGTRLLVL.

This clonotype was recorded at least ten times. CDR3 coding DNA: TGTGCCATCAGTCCCGCGGTCGAGCAGTTCTTC. Translation: CAISPAVEQFF. The chain has TRBV10-3 and TRBJ2-1; D uncertain. Germline CDR1 is ENHRY and CDR2 is SYGVKD. Deletions cut 5 bases from V and 10 bases from J, with 9 bases between. The CDR3 has 11 residues.

This clonotype has at least ten counts. The J gene is TRBJ2-3, the V gene TRBV20-1; 9 nucleotides align to TRBD2. The CDR3 extends over 16 amino acids. CDR1 and CDR2 from the germline V gene are DFQATT and SNEGSKA (reference sequence). Trimming at V came to 0 bases and at J to 4 bases, leaving 8 bases not matched to a gene. CDR3 residues: CSARDPSGRYPDTQYF. The CDR3 DNA follows: TGCAGTGCTAGAGATCCAAGCGGGAGGTATCCAGATACGCAGTATTTT.

This clonotype showed up many times. The gene calls are TRBV3-1 and TRBJ1-1, with D tentatively TRBD1 (5 bases). CDR3 length: 14 amino acids. In germline, CDR1 is LGHDT, CDR2 YNNKEL (reference sequence). V lost 2 bases and J 4 bases, leaving 11 bases between the germline ends. CDR3 DNA sequence: TGTGCCAGCAGCCAACGGGGAGGGGCCACTGAAGCTTTCTTT. Protein product: CASSQRGGATEAFF.

This clonotype was seen ten or more times. The gene calls are TRBV4-1 and TRBJ2-1; the D is unclear. Germline CDR1 is MGHRA and CDR2 is YSYEKL. This CDR3 contains 12 residues. The germline V and J ends were trimmed by 8 bases and 7 bases, with 12 bases remaining between them. CDR3 sequence: CASESTKNEQFF. Here the CDR3 DNA reads TGCGCCAGCGAGTCCACAAAAAATGAGCAGTTCTTC.

There are many counts of this clonotype. The gene calls are TRBV20-1 and TRBJ2-1; no clear D. The CDR3 has 14 residues. Germline V gene sequence: CDR1 DFQATT, CDR2 SNEGSKA (reference sequence). The V and J ends lost 1 base and 1 base respectively, with 8 bases between them. The CDR3 region has the DNA TGCAGTGCTAGAGGGGCTAGTTCCTACAATGAGCAGTTCTTC. This gives the protein CSARGASSYNEQFF.

This clonotype was picked up many times. The chain uses TRBV29-1 and TRBJ1-5; D call uncertain. The germline V and J ends were trimmed by 4 bases and 4 bases, with 11 bases remaining between them. CDR3 length: 13 amino acids. Per germline, CDR1 SQVTM and CDR2 ANQGSEA. In nucleotides, the CDR3 is TGCAGCGTTGCAGGTCACAATAATCAGCCCCAGCATTTT. This sequence encodes CSVAGHNNQPQHF.

This clonotype was recorded a few times. The chain is built from TRBV2 and TRBJ1-1, with 7 positions matching TRBD1. Trimming cost V 6 bases and J 4 bases; bases outside gene matches: 8. CDR3 length equals 14 residues. CDR1 SNHLY and CDR2 FYNNEI come from the germline V gene. The CDR3 DNA follows: TGTGCCAGCAGCAGACAGGGCTCGATCACTGAAGCTTTCTTT. This codes for CASSRQGSITEAFF.

This clonotype was seen many times. V and J are TRBV5-1 and TRBJ1-1; 9 nucleotides line up with TRBD1. Trimming took 1 base from V and 3 from J; bases not matched to a gene: 10. This CDR3 region has 17 residues. CDR1 and CDR2 from the germline V gene are SGHRS and YFSETQ. CDR3 sequence (DNA): TGCGCCAGCAGCTTGTTGGGGACAGGGCATCAGGACACTGAAGCTTTCTTT. Its translation is CASSLLGTGHQDTEAFF.

Concerning this clonotype itself: This clone may be a read error of a much larger clone one base away. The CDR3 carries no conserved terminal phenylalanine or tryptophan, so it likely arises from a read error. J is TRBJ1-2 and V is TRBV14; tentatively, D is TRBD1 (6 bases). This CDR3 has 13 amino acids. From germline, CDR1 is SGHDN and CDR2 FVKESK. V was cut by 4 bases and J by 5 bases, with 11 bases left in between. The CDR3 DNA sequence: TGTGCCAGCAGCCGCCCAGGGGTTTATGGCTACACCCTC. As protein: CASSRPGVYGYTL.

V gene TRBV20-1 combines with J gene TRBJ1-2, with 10 bases that match TRBD1. CDR1 and CDR2 (germline): DFQATT, SNEGSKA (reference sequence). With V trimmed by 5 bases and J by 2 bases, 8 bases remained unmatched. The CDR3 sequence is 15 residues long. The chain's CDR3 is CSAAPAGQGNYGYTF. The CDR3 bases are TGCAGTGCTGCCCCTGCGGGACAGGGGAACTATGGCTACACCTTC.

This chain joins TRBV6-6 and TRBJ2-1; D perhaps matches TRBD1 (6 bases). CDR3 length equals 15 residues. The V and J ends lost 5 bases and 9 bases respectively, with 20 bases between them. Germline values: CDR1 MNHNY, CDR2 SVGAGI (reference sequence). CDR3 region: CASSTRSLGAVEQFF. The CDR3, as DNA: TGTGCCAGCAGTACCCGCAGTTTGGGGGCGGTTGAGCAGTTCTTC.